These 30 T cell receptor beta chains came from one sample sequenced in a study of cytomegalovirus exposure and HLA in healthy donors. 60 Vbeta and 13 Jbeta primers were used in PCR. Generated by immunoSEQ multiplex PCR, the TCRdb table keeps only in-frame clones and is missing some. This repertoire shows 150,000 to 160,000 clones, about 85% found once; its top ten account for roughly 2.3%. The sequenced material came from PBMCs. The receptor source for this set is a woman under 30 in good health and CMV-seronegative.

This rearrangement joins TRBV7-9 to TRBJ2-7, with TRBD1 matching over 8 bases. CDR3 length: 14 residues. V dropped 6 bases and J dropped 2; count of bases not matched to a gene: 6. Germline assignment: CDR1 SEHNR and CDR2 FQNEAQ (reference sequence). The CDR3 region is CASRKTGETYEQYF. The CDR3 DNA sequence: TGTGCCAGCAGGAAGACAGGGGAAACCTACGAGCAGTACTTC.

The chain uses TRBV30 and TRBJ1-6; D not certain. Per germline, CDR1 GTSNPN and CDR2 SVGIG (reference sequence). The germline V and J ends were trimmed by 2 bases and 0 bases, with 14 bases remaining between them. This CDR3 has 17 amino acids. The CDR3 region has the DNA TGTGCCTGGAGTCCCGTGAGGAAAAGCTCCTATAATTCACCCCTCCACTTT. Protein: CAWSPVRKSSYNSPLHF.

The chain employs TRBV30 and TRBJ2-3; possible D gene TRBD2, 6 bases. CDR3 length equals 12 residues. Trimming removed 3 bases from V and 6 bases from J, with 10 bases in between. The germline V gene encodes CDR1 GTSNPN and CDR2 SVGIG (reference sequence). CDR3 sequence: CAWSGGSDTQYF. For the CDR3, the DNA is TGTGCCTGGAGCGGAGGGTCCGATACGCAGTATTTT.

In this sample, this clone turned up a few times. The chain carries TRBV9 and TRBJ2-7; D gene uncertain. The CDR3 is 13 amino acids. The V end lost 0 bases, the J end lost 6 bases, and 10 bases lay between the germline ends. In germline, CDR1 is SGDLS, CDR2 YYNGEE. CDR3: CASSVGLEGEQYF. CDR3 nucleotides: TGTGCCAGCAGCGTAGGGCTAGAAGGCGAGCAGTACTTC.

The chain employs TRBV6-1 and TRBJ2-7; tentative D call: TRBD2 (6 bases). The CDR3 contains 14 residues. The V end was cut by 6 bases, the J end by 4 bases, with 16 bases between. Germline CDR1 and CDR2: MNHNS and SASEGT. The CDR3 spells CASRPGTGTYEQYF. DNA for the CDR3: TGTGCCAGCAGGCCCGGGACCGGGACTTACGAGCAGTACTTC.

The chain joins TRBV9 to TRBJ2-1, with D unclear. V was cut by 3 bases and J by 3 bases, with 13 bases left in between. Per germline, CDR1 SGDLS and CDR2 YYNGEE. This CDR3 spans 15 amino acids. The CDR3 spells CASSEKPRYYNEQFF. The CDR3 nucleotides read TGTGCCAGCAGCGAAAAGCCGAGATACTACAATGAGCAGTTCTTC.

The chain recombines TRBV6-4 with TRBJ2-2; the match to TRBD1 covers 7 bases. The CDR3 is 14 residues long. Losses at the gene ends were 6 bases for V and 3 bases for J; bases not matched to a gene: 4. CDR1 and CDR2 from the germline V gene are MRHNA and SNTAGT. CDR3 region: CASRKGADTGELFF. CDR3 DNA: TGTGCCAGCAGGAAGGGGGCGGACACCGGGGAGCTGTTTTTT.

The chain employs TRBV27 and TRBJ2-6; 7 bases are a match to TRBD1. J was trimmed by 1 base and V by 6 bases; bases with no gene match: 9. Germline V gene data show CDR1 as MNHEY and CDR2 as SMNVEV (reference sequence). The CDR3 contains 17 residues. CDR3 in amino acids: CASSSRDSVSGANVLTF. In nucleotides, the CDR3 is TGTGCCAGCAGCTCCCGGGACAGTGTTTCTGGGGCCAACGTCCTGACTTTC.

The V and J genes are TRBV27 and TRBJ1-1, with a tentative D call TRBD1 (6 bases). The CDR3 extends over 15 amino acids. The germline V gene has CDR1 MNHEY and CDR2 SMNVEV (reference sequence). V lost 2 bases and J lost 0, with 10 bases in between. DNA for the CDR3: TGTGCCAGCAGTTTAATTCCAGGGGTGAACACTGAAGCTTTCTTT. Its protein is CASSLIPGVNTEAFF.

V and J are TRBV11-2 and TRBJ1-1; D might be TRBD1 (6 bases). Germline-derived CDR1 and CDR2 are SGHAT and FQNNGV. This CDR3 has 18 amino acids. Trimming removed 0 bases at V and 0 bases at J, with 17 bases between. CDR3 region: CASSLDYYGQPMNTEAFF. The CDR3 DNA follows: TGTGCCAGCAGCTTAGATTACTACGGACAGCCCATGAACACTGAAGCTTTCTTT.

V gene TRBV6-4 combines with J gene TRBJ2-3, with D perhaps TRBD2 (6 bases). The CDR3 consists of 13 residues. Germline V gives CDR1 MRHNA, CDR2 SNTAGT. V lost 9 bases, J lost 2 bases, and 12 bases lay in between. CDR3 amino acids: CARRGGLTDTQYF. CDR3 coding DNA: TGTGCCAGGCGGGGCGGGCTCACAGATACGCAGTATTTT.

In DNA form, the CDR3 reads TGTGCCATACGGGGGGGGTCGGGACAAAACTACGAGCAGTACTTC. Residues: CAIRGGSGQNYEQYF. This chain connects TRBV10-3 to TRBJ2-7; 8 bases are shared with TRBD2. Germline loops: CDR1 ENHRY, CDR2 SYGVKD. V shed 9 bases and J 3 bases; nucleotides not matched to a gene: 13. CDR3 length equals 15 residues.

The chain has TRBV5-4 and TRBJ2-2, with 11 bases matching TRBD1. Trimming removed 4 bases from V and 7 bases from J; junction bases left unmatched: 9. Germline CDR1 SGHNT, CDR2 YYREEE (reference sequence). This CDR3 is 16 amino acids long. The CDR3 reads CASSRPGQGGLGELFF. As DNA, the CDR3 is TGTGCCAGCAGCCGGCCGGGACAGGGGGGTCTCGGGGAGCTGTTTTTT.

About this clone itself: In the same sample, other DNA sequences code for this CDR3. The DNA of the CDR3 is TGCGCCAGCAGCCCGGGACAGGGGCTATACGAGCAGTACTTC. This sequence encodes CASSPGQGLYEQYF. The rearrangement links TRBV4-1 to TRBJ2-5; TRBD1 matches at 10 bases. The DNA matches TRBJ2-7 better at its end, which makes the J call doubtful. The germline V gene has CDR1 MGHRA and CDR2 YSYEKL. This CDR3 spans 14 amino acids.

The rearrangement joins TRBV11-3 to TRBJ2-3; possibly TRBD1 for D (6 bases). Per the germline V gene, CDR1 is SGHNT and CDR2 is YENEEA. The CDR3 is made up of 14 amino acids. Trimming removed 5 bases from V and 2 bases from J, with 11 bases in between. The CDR3 nucleotides read TGTGCCAGCAGCAAGACAGGTTCCACAGATACGCAGTATTTT. This encodes CASSKTGSTDTQYF.

CDR3 loop: CAWSLGLAGAYEQYF. The CDR3 DNA reads TGTGCCTGGAGTCTGGGACTAGCGGGGGCCTACGAGCAGTACTTC. J is TRBJ2-7 and V is TRBV30; TRBD2 agrees at 14 bases. The V segment lost 2 bases and the J segment 2 bases; nucleotides outside the gene matches: 2. Germline CDR1 GTSNPN, CDR2 SVGIG (reference sequence). This CDR3 is built from 15 residues. Drawing the rest from reference TRBV30 and TRBJ2-7, the complete variable domain is SQTIHQWPATLVQPVGSPLSLECTVEGTSNPNLYWYRQAAGRGLQLLFYSVGIGQISSEVPQNLSASRPQDRQFILSSKKLLLSDSGFYLCAWSLGLAGAYEQYFGPGTRLTVT.

This rearrangement joins TRBV4-2 to TRBJ2-7; 12 bases are a match to TRBD2. V gave up 4 bases and J gave up 4 bases; unmatched junction bases: 20. The CDR3 extends over 20 amino acids. Germline V gives CDR1 LGHNA, CDR2 YNFKEQ. The DNA for the CDR3 is TGTGCCAGCAGCCGACACAGGGGGCGTAGGACTAGCGGGGCCCAATACGAGCAGTACTTC. This gives the protein CASSRHRGRRTSGAQYEQYF.

V usage is TRBV9 and J usage is TRBJ2-3, with 12 bases lining up with TRBD2. The CDR3 is made up of 16 amino acids. Germline V CDR1 and CDR2: SGDLS, YYNGEE. The junction had 3 bases not matched to a gene; V was cut back by 0 bases and J by 4 bases. CDR3 residues: CASSVELAGGSDTQYF. DNA for the CDR3: TGTGCCAGCAGCGTAGAACTAGCGGGGGGCTCAGATACGCAGTATTTT.

This chain joins TRBV10-3 and TRBJ2-1, with TRBD2 matching over 9 bases. Germline V gene sequence: CDR1 ENHRY, CDR2 SYGVKD. V lost 0 bases to trimming and J lost 7 bases; unmatched junction nucleotides: 7. The CDR3 runs to 16 residues. The CDR3: CAISESGGGAGNEQFF. The CDR3 DNA sequence: TGTGCCATCAGTGAGTCGGGCGGGGGGGCCGGTAATGAGCAGTTCTTC.

This clone has a single count. The rearrangement uses TRBV15 and TRBJ2-7; 7 nucleotides agree with TRBD1. CDR3 length: 14 amino acids. Germline-derived CDR1 and CDR2 are LNHNV and YYDKDF (reference sequence). The junction had 5 bases not matched to a gene; V was cut back by 3 bases and J by 3 bases. The CDR3 nucleotides are TGTGCCACCAGCAGCGGGACAGCGCTCTACGAGCAGTACTTC. Protein: CATSSGTALYEQYF.

In DNA, the CDR3 is TGCGCCAGCAGTGAACGGGCAGGGGGCAATAGCAATCAGCCCCAGCATTTT. Its translation is CASSERAGGNSNQPQHF. The chain employs TRBV10-2 and TRBJ1-5; 8 positions agree with TRBD1. Germline CDR1 and CDR2: WSHSY and SAAADI. The CDR3 has 17 amino acids. After removal of 3 bases from V and 0 bases from J, the junction contained 7 bases not matched to a gene.

The chain employs TRBV27 and TRBJ1-6; D remains ambiguous. V was shortened by 5 bases and J by 9 bases, with 17 bases between the two germline ends. The CDR3 has 15 amino acids. Germline CDR1 MNHEY, CDR2 SMNVEV (reference sequence). The CDR3 region is CASSIRGGRSSPLHF. Written as DNA, the CDR3 is TGTGCCAGCAGTATTCGGGGAGGTCGGAGTTCACCCCTCCACTTT.

This clone was detected only a few times. The chain is built from TRBV5-1 and TRBJ2-3; D remains ambiguous. The germline V gene has CDR1 SGHRS and CDR2 YFSETQ. Trimming pared 4 bases from V and 3 bases from J, leaving 3 bases between. The CDR3 has 11 residues. CDR3 sequence reads: CASSATDTQYF. The CDR3 DNA reads as TGCGCCAGCAGCGCGACAGATACGCAGTATTTT.

CDR3 bases: TGTGCCAGCAGAGCCTCCGGGCCCGGGGGTCTCGAGCAGTACTTC. Translating it yields CASRASGPGGLEQYF. This sequence joins TRBV6-1 and TRBJ2-7; weak D call: TRBD2 (6 bases). The ends were cut back, 6 bases at V and 6 bases at J, with 21 bases in the middle. The CDR3 runs 15 residues. Germline loops: CDR1 MNHNS, CDR2 SASEGT.

CDR3: CASSLGGGAFKLFF. CDR3 DNA sequence: TGTGCCAGCAGTTTAGGGGGGGGCGCGTTTAAACTGTTTTTT. The chain uses TRBV27 and TRBJ1-4; tentatively, D is TRBD1 (6 bases). Germline loops: CDR1 MNHEY, CDR2 SMNVEV (reference sequence). The V gene lost 2 bases and the J gene lost 11 bases, with 15 bases spanning the gap. CDR3 size: 14 residues.

The chain combines TRBV5-8 with TRBJ2-1; D is perhaps TRBD1 (6 bases). V was shortened by 2 bases and J by 4 bases, with 10 bases between the two germline ends. The CDR3 length is 14 residues. Germline CDR1 is SGHTS and CDR2 is YDEGEE. CDR3 DNA sequence: TGTGCCAGCAGCTTAACAGGGTTTTACAATGAGCAGTTCTTC. It encodes CASSLTGFYNEQFF.

In this sample, this clone turned up a few times. The rearrangement uses TRBV19 and TRBJ2-2, with D hard to call. Trimming cost V 3 bases and J 0 bases, with 2 bases left between them. CDR3 size: 13 residues. CDR1 and CDR2 from the germline V gene are LNHDA and SQIVND (reference sequence). Here the CDR3 reads CASSITNTGELFF. CDR3 nucleotides: TGTGCCAGTAGTATTACGAACACCGGGGAGCTGTTTTTT.

This clone appeared many times. J is TRBJ2-7 and V is TRBV4-2; D is undetermined. Deletions cut 1 base from V and 6 bases from J, with 10 bases between. The CDR3 is made up of 13 amino acids. Germline V gene data show CDR1 as LGHNA and CDR2 as YNFKEQ. The CDR3 is CASSQGSLLEQYF. DNA for the CDR3: TGTGCCAGCAGCCAAGGGAGCCTACTCGAGCAGTACTTC.

This clone was counted between two and nine times. V gene TRBV18 combines with J gene TRBJ1-4, with 7 bases aligning to TRBD1. The CDR3 is 14 amino acids. The V gene's germline CDR1 is KGHSH and CDR2 LQKENI. With 3 bases clipped from V and 6 bases from J, the junction kept 4 bases outside the gene matches. Here the CDR3 DNA reads TGTGCCAGCTCACCTCGGGACAGCCATGAAAAACTGTTTTTT. It encodes CASSPRDSHEKLFF.

This chain uses TRBV27 with TRBJ2-2; 10 bases line up with TRBD1. Germline-derived CDR1 and CDR2 are MNHEY and SMNVEV (reference sequence). Losses at the gene ends were 5 bases for V and 4 bases for J; bases not matched to a gene: 4. CDR3 length: 15 residues. The CDR3, as DNA: TGTGCCAGCAGTCGACAGGGGGCTTTCACCGGGGAGCTGTTTTTT. Its protein product is CASSRQGAFTGELFF.